The next 21 T cell receptor beta chains were all read from a single sample in a study of blood T cell repertoires in COVID-19. TCRdb's copy holds only in-frame clones and misses some; the assay was immunoSEQ multiplex PCR. The data hold some 65,000 clones, with 85% observed a single time. The sequencing sample was made of peripheral blood. The receptors here all came from a man older than 75 with acute or convalescent COVID-19.

The rearrangement joins TRBV3-1 (or the pseudogene TRBV3-2) to TRBJ2-7, with D possibly TRBD2 on 6 matching bases. Germline V gene data show CDR1 as LGHDT and CDR2 as YNNKEL (reference sequence). V dropped 4 bases and J dropped 2 bases, with 15 bases sitting between them. This CDR3 has 15 amino acids. The DNA for the CDR3 is TGTGCCAGCAGCCTTCGCGGCGGGGCAGCCTACGAGCAGTACTTC. Translating gives CASSLRGGAAYEQYF.

The chain employs TRBV4-3 and TRBJ1-1, with D unclear. The CDR3 loop spans 15 amino acids. V lost 4 bases and J 5 bases, leaving 17 bases between the germline ends. From germline, CDR1 is LGHNA and CDR2 YSLEER. CDR3 amino acids: CASSPDSGRGTEAFF. The CDR3 nucleotides read TGCGCCAGCAGCCCCGACTCTGGCCGAGGAACTGAAGCTTTCTTT.

The CDR3 loop reads CASSRFQGSPNQPQHF. The DNA of the CDR3 is TGTGCCAGTAGTAGGTTCCAGGGCTCCCCCAATCAGCCCCAGCATTTT. This chain joins TRBV19 and TRBJ1-5; TRBD1 is a possible D gene (5 bases). V lost 4 bases to trimming and J lost 3 bases, with 16 bases between them. Germline V gene sequence: CDR1 LNHDA, CDR2 SQIVND (reference sequence). The CDR3 is 16 residues long.

This clone was observed once. The chain couples TRBV29-1 to TRBJ2-4; D is unclear. Deletions cut 1 base from V and 0 bases from J, with 7 bases between. This CDR3 has 14 amino acids. Germline V gene data show CDR1 as SQVTM and CDR2 as ANQGSEA. CDR3 coding DNA: TGCAGCGTTGAAGGAGTACTAGCCAAAAACATTCAGTACTTC. Amino acid sequence: CSVEGVLAKNIQYF.

The rearrangement uses TRBV28 and TRBJ1-1; no clear D. The CDR3 totals 15 residues. CDR1 is MDHEN and CDR2 is SYDVKM in the germline V gene. V was cut by 3 bases and J by 4 bases, with 15 bases left in between. The CDR3: CASSLFVDLSTEAFF. CDR3 bases: TGTGCCAGCAGTTTGTTCGTCGACTTAAGCACTGAAGCTTTCTTT.

This clone was observed a handful of times. V is TRBV24-1 and J is TRBJ1-1, with D possibly matching TRBD1 (6 bases). The CDR3 spans 15 residues. Germline CDR1 and CDR2: KGHDR and SFDVKD. With 3 bases removed from V and 3 bases from J, the gap between germline ends came to 13 bases. The CDR3 here is CATSDNAEGDTEAFF. CDR3 in DNA: TGTGCCACCAGTGATAATGCAGAGGGGGACACTGAAGCTTTCTTT.

A few counts support this clone. This chain uses TRBV2 with TRBJ1-2, with 10 nucleotides matching TRBD1. The CDR3 spans 16 residues. V gave up 0 bases and J gave up 4 bases; unmatched junction bases: 5. Germline V lookup: CDR1 SNHLY, CDR2 FYNNEI. CDR3 loop: CASSEALDRGVYGYTF. CDR3 in DNA: TGTGCCAGCAGTGAAGCGCTGGACAGGGGGGTCTATGGCTACACCTTC.

The rearrangement links TRBV9 to TRBJ2-1; 10 nucleotides match TRBD2. Germline lookup yields CDR1 SGDLS and CDR2 YYNGEE. J was trimmed by 5 bases and V by 9 bases; bases with no gene match: 8. There are 14 residues in the CDR3. CDR3 region: CAIPGLAWNNEQFF. The CDR3 bases are TGTGCCATCCCGGGACTAGCGTGGAACAATGAGCAGTTCTTC.

This chain uses TRBV6-6 with TRBJ2-5, with 8 bases identical to TRBD2. The CDR3 length is 14 residues. Germline V gene sequence: CDR1 MNHNY, CDR2 SVGAGI (reference sequence). V dropped 5 bases and J dropped 5; count of bases not matched to a gene: 7. This CDR3 is CASSPRASGETQYF. The DNA for the CDR3 is TGTGCCAGCAGTCCCAGGGCTAGCGGGGAGACCCAGTACTTC.

The chain has TRBV7-2 and TRBJ2-2, with D possibly matching TRBD2 (6 bases). V lost 6 bases, J lost 5 bases, and 13 bases lay in between. Germline values: CDR1 SGHTA, CDR2 FQGNSA. CDR3 length: 14 amino acids. The CDR3 region has the DNA TGTGCCAGCAGGGGTTGGAGGGGAACCGGGGAGCTGTTTTTT. The encoded protein is CASRGWRGTGELFF.

This clone occurred a few times. The gene calls are TRBV6-5 and TRBJ1-6, with a weak D call TRBD1 (5 bases). This CDR3 comprises 16 residues. CDR1 MNHEY and CDR2 SVGAGI come from the germline V gene. With 2 bases removed from V and 7 bases from J, the gap between germline ends came to 15 bases. CDR3 in amino acids: CASSYAGPGGNSPLHF. In nucleotides, the CDR3 is TGTGCCAGCAGTTACGCGGGCCCGGGGGGGAATTCACCCCTCCACTTT.

The V gene is TRBV7-2, the J gene TRBJ1-5; no clear D gene. This CDR3 spans 16 amino acids. The V and J ends lost 1 base and 1 base respectively, with 11 bases between them. Germline CDR1 is SGHTA and CDR2 is FQGNSA. CDR3 amino acids: CASSLVSSGSNQPQHF. The DNA for the CDR3 is TGTGCCAGCAGCTTAGTCTCGAGCGGGAGCAATCAGCCCCAGCATTTT. Variable domain in full (rest from reference TRBV7-2 and TRBJ1-5): GAGVSQSPSNKVTEKGKDVELRCDPISGHTALYWYRQSLGQGLEFLIYFQGNSAPDKSGLPSDRFSAERTGGSVSTLTIQRTQQEDSAVYLCASSLVSSGSNQPQHFGDGTRLSIL.

This clone was detected only once. The CDR3 loop is CASTAGLPETQYF. CDR3 coding DNA: TGTGCCAGCACGGCGGGCCTGCCGGAGACCCAGTACTTC. The rearrangement joins TRBV6-5 to TRBJ2-5, with D perhaps matching TRBD2 (5 bases). The V end was cut by 7 bases, the J end by 5 bases, with 14 bases between. Germline V lookup: CDR1 MNHEY, CDR2 SVGAGI. The CDR3 extends over 13 amino acids.

This chain joins TRBV7-8 and TRBJ2-1; 10 bases match TRBD1. This CDR3 has 15 amino acids. The V segment lost 5 bases and the J segment 7 bases; nucleotides outside the gene matches: 8. CDR1 and CDR2 (germline): SGHVS, FQNEAQ. CDR3 loop: CASSADRGQWNEQFF. The CDR3 DNA sequence: TGTGCCAGCAGCGCTGACAGGGGGCAATGGAATGAGCAGTTCTTC.

The DNA of the CDR3 is TGCGCCAGCAGCAGGGACAGGGACCCCTCCTACGAGCAGTACTTC. Translated: CASSRDRDPSYEQYF. The chain links TRBV5-1 to TRBJ2-7, with TRBD1 matching over 9 bases. After removal of 4 bases from V and 0 bases from J, the junction contained 5 bases not matched to a gene. The CDR3 is 15 amino acids. Germline loops: CDR1 SGHRS, CDR2 YFSETQ.

This sequence joins TRBV9 and TRBJ2-2; D may be TRBD2 (5 bases). Germline lookup yields CDR1 SGDLS and CDR2 YYNGEE. The CDR3 totals 16 residues. Between the trimmed V and J ends, which lost 1 base and 2 bases, there was a span of 12 bases. The DNA for the CDR3 is TGTGCCAGCAGCGTATGGGTTAGCGCCAACACCGGGGAGCTGTTTTTT. Its translation: CASSVWVSANTGELFF.

Here the CDR3 DNA reads TGTGCCAGCACTTATGGGACAGGCTACACCTTC. Translation: CASTYGTGYTF. The chain uses TRBV6-2 or TRBV6-3 and TRBJ1-2; D may be TRBD1 (6 bases). CDR1 and CDR2 (germline): MNHEY, SVGEGT. Deletions cut 7 bases from V and 8 bases from J, with 11 bases between. The CDR3 covers 11 residues.

This chain uses TRBV7-2 with TRBJ1-1; D ambiguous. V was clipped by 4 bases and J by 1 base, with 4 bases between them. The CDR3 covers 12 residues. Germline CDR1 is SGHTA and CDR2 is FQGNSA. The CDR3 DNA reads as TGTGCCAGCAGCTGGGCGAACACTGAAGCTTTCTTT. Translation gives CASSWANTEAFF.

The V and J genes are TRBV5-1 and TRBJ1-1; 8 bases match TRBD1. There are 13 residues in the CDR3. J was trimmed by 4 bases and V by 3 bases; bases with no gene match: 2. Germline CDR1 is SGHRS and CDR2 is YFSETQ. CDR3 sequence: CASSSQGGTEAFF. DNA of the CDR3: TGCGCCAGCAGCTCACAGGGGGGCACTGAAGCTTTCTTT.

The chain uses TRBV30 and TRBJ2-6; the D is unclear. Germline V gives CDR1 GTSNPN, CDR2 SVGIG (reference sequence). The CDR3 loop spans 14 amino acids. Trimming shortened V by 2 bases and J by 2 bases, and 7 bases separated the two germline ends. The DNA for the CDR3 is TGTGCCTGGAGTCTTCCTCCTGGGGCCAACGTCCTGACTTTC. Residues: CAWSLPPGANVLTF.

This clone has a handful of counts. CDR3 nucleotides: TGTGCCAGCAGGCGACGCCGGGACAGGGAACACTATGGCTACACCTTC. Translating gives CASRRRRDREHYGYTF. This chain uses TRBV5-4 with TRBJ1-2, with 9 bases identical to TRBD1. Germline loops: CDR1 SGHNT, CDR2 YYREEE (reference sequence). This CDR3 is 16 amino acids long. With V trimmed by 5 bases and J by 3 bases, 11 bases remained unmatched.